These T cell receptor beta chains were read from a single sample in a study of cytomegalovirus exposure and HLA in healthy donors. Sequencing was performed with immunoSEQ multiplex PCR; in TCRdb, only in-frame clones are kept and a portion is missing. The sample has fewer than 110,000 clones, around 85% seen once. Sequencing was carried out using PBMCs. The receptors originated from a man aged 25-45 years in good health and CMV-seronegative. Both conserved end residues are part of each CDR3. Clone size, where shown, is once, few, many, or a class for clones that have expanded.

CDR3aa	v_gene	j_gene	abundance
CASSSMGARTEAFF	TRBV5-6	TRBJ1-1	many
CASSLERLAPETQYF	TRBV5-5	TRBJ2-5	NA
CASSPKEVGRNTEAFF	TRBV18	TRBJ1-1	NA
CAGGTGGSGANVLTF	TRBV10-3	TRBJ2-6	NA
CATARPGSYYGYTF	TRBV15	TRBJ1-2	NA
CASTPPHSSEAFF	TRBV6-6	TRBJ1-1	once
CAWSPGRETQYF	TRBV30	TRBJ2-5	few
CATSRVRFGTEAFF	TRBV15	TRBJ1-1	NA
CAISEIGGRRMSYEQYF	TRBV10-3	TRBJ2-7	NA
CASSREGSLNTEAFF	TRBV5-4	TRBJ1-1	NA
CASGLNQETQYF	TRBV27	TRBJ2-5	NA